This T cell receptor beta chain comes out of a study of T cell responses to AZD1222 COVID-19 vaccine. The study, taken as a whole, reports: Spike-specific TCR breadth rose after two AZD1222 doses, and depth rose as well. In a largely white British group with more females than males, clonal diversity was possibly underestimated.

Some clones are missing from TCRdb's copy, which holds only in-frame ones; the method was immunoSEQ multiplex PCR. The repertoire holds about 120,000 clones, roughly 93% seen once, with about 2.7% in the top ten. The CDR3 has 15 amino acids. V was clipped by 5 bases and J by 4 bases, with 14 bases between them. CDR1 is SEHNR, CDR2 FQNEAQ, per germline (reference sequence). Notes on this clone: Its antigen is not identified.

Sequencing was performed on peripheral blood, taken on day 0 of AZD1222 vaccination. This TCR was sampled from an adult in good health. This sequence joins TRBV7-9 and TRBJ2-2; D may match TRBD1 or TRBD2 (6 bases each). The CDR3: CASSRGTTSTGELFF. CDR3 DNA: TGTGCCAGCAGCCGCGGGACAACCAGCACCGGGGAGCTGTTTTTT.